The rows below give T cell receptor beta chains drawn from one sample of a study of T cells in Graves' hyperthyroidism and ophthalmopathy. TCRdb itself ran the multiplex PCR reads through MiXCR, one entry per CDR3 protein. Seen here are under 300,000 distinct CDR3 sequences, approximately 15% observed once, and the top ten hold 7.9%. The sequencing input was blood. These receptors were obtained from a woman between 35 and 50 years old with Graves' hyperthyroidism. Both conserved end residues are part of each CDR3. The D gene is left open where the match is weak. Clone size is given for some rows only: seen once, a few or many times, or a class if the clone is expanded.

TRBV4-1,TRBJ1-5,many,.,TGCGCCAGCAGCCAAGACGTCGTTCAGCCCCAGCATTTT,CASSQDVVQPQHF
TRBV24-1,TRBJ2-2,many,.,TGTGCCACCAGTGATTCGGGGAGGCCCGGTGAGCTGTTTTTT,CATSDSGRPGELFF
TRBV5-6,TRBJ1-1,few,.,TGTGCCAGCAGCCTGGATTACGGAAACCTGGGAACTGAAGCTTTCTTT,CASSLDYGNLGTEAFF
TRBV18,TRBJ1-4,.,TRBD1,TGTGCCAGCTCACCAAGAACTGGGACAGAAAGTCAAAAACTGTTTTTT,CASSPRTGTESQKLFF
TRBV6-1,TRBJ1-2,many,TRBD1,TGTGCCAGCAGCCCCGGGACAGGGGCTATTGGCTACACCTTC,CASSPGTGAIGYTF
TRBV11-2,TRBJ2-5,many,TRBD2,TGTGCCAGCAGCTCCCCCCAAGCGGGAGCAGAGACCCAGTACTTC,CASSSPQAGAETQYF
TRBV12-3/TRBV12-4,TRBJ1-1,many,.,TGTGCCAGCAGTCCCCTCTGGGGTGCTGAAGCTTTCTTT,CASSPLWGAEAFF
TRBV12-3/TRBV12-4,TRBJ1-6,many,.,TGTGCCAGCAGTTTGGGGTGGAGTTCACCCCTCCACTTT,CASSLGWSSPLHF
TRBV19,TRBJ1-1,many,.,TGTGCCACCGCTGGGGTAACTGAAGCTTTCTTT,CATAGVTEAFF
TRBV30,TRBJ2-7,many,.,TGTGCCTGGAGGGCAACGACAGACCCCTACGAGCAGTACTTC,CAWRATTDPYEQYF
TRBV6-1,TRBJ1-4,.,.,TGTGCCAGCAGTGAAGGTCGCGGGACCTCCAATGAAAAACTGTTTTTT,CASSEGRGTSNEKLFF
TRBV19,TRBJ2-2,.,.,TGTGCCAGTAGTATGGAGGCCAACACCGGGGAGCTGTTTTTT,CASSMEANTGELFF
TRBV7-9,TRBJ1-6,few,.,TGTGCCAGCAGGCCTGGACAGCCTAATTCACCCCTCCACTTT,CASRPGQPNSPLHF
TRBV3-1,TRBJ1-3,many,.,TGTGCCAGCAGCCCAAGCGGCAACTCTGGAAACACCATATATTTT,CASSPSGNSGNTIYF
TRBV4-2,TRBJ2-1,many,TRBD2,TGTGCCAGCAGCCAAGGTGGGAGGGCCGACAATGAGCAGTTCTTC,CASSQGGRADNEQFF
TRBV28,TRBJ1-4,many,.,TGTGCCAGCAGGCGAGAAACTAATGAAAAACTGTTTTTT,CASRRETNEKLFF
TRBV28,TRBJ1-3,many,.,TGTGCCAGCAGTTCCCAATCCGGATATGTCGGAAACACCATATATTTT,CASSSQSGYVGNTIYF
TRBV18,TRBJ2-1,.,.,TGTGCCAGCTCACCGGCAGGGGGGTATGAGCAGTTCTTC,CASSPAGGYEQFF
TRBV6-5,TRBJ1-2,many,TRBD1,TGTGCCAGCAGTTACTCCGACAGGGCCTATGGCTACACCTTC,CASSYSDRAYGYTF
TRBV6-1,TRBJ2-5,many,.,TGTGCCAGCAGTGAAGCGATGCGCAGGGTCGGCGAGACCCAGTACTTC,CASSEAMRRVGETQYF